This is a list of T cell receptor beta chains from one sample in a study of CD4+ T cells in melanoma. Clones were read by immunoSEQ multiplex PCR, and TCRdb kept only the in-frame ones, dropping some. The table has tens of thousands of clones, more than 60% seen once. Sequencing input: tumor tissue. The receptors come from a human donor with melanoma. CDR3s include the opening cysteine and the closing phenylalanine or tryptophan. The D gene is left open where the match is weak. Not all rows give a size; the values are once, few, many and, for expanded clones, a class.

>NA|TRBJ2-5|TRBV7-3|TRBD2
CASSPEGRALRETQYF
TGTGCCAGCAGCCCCGAAGGGAGGGCCCTCCGGGAGACCCAGTACTTC
>NA|TRBJ1-1|TRBV4-1|TRBD1
CASSQRDSRDAFF
TGCGCCAGCAGCCAACGGGACAGCCGGGACGCTTTCTTT
>NA|TRBJ2-6|TRBV9|NA
CASSVVSGLFYSGANVLTF
TGTGCCAGCAGCGTAGTGTCAGGCCTTTTCTACTCTGGGGCCAACGTCCTGACTTTC
>NA|TRBJ1-2|TRBV7-2|NA
CASSSGGFDGYTF
TGTGCCAGCAGCTCCGGAGGGTTCGATGGCTACACCTTC
>NA|TRBJ2-1|TRBV6-6|TRBD1
CASSHTGADNEQFF
TGTGCCAGCAGTCACACAGGGGCCGACAATGAGCAGTTCTTC
>NA|TRBJ2-7|TRBV28|TRBD1
CASSTGQGPYEQYF
TGTGCCAGCAGTACAGGACAGGGCCCCTACGAGCAGTACTTC
>NA|TRBJ2-3|TRBV5-1|NA
CASSRPLLLQEVYTDTQYF
TGCGCCAGCAGCCGACCACTCCTACTACAGGAGGTGTACACAGATACGCAGTATTTT
>NA|TRBJ1-5|TRBV27|NA
CASSRWGRDGPQHF
TGTGCCAGCAGCCGGTGGGGGAGGGACGGGCCCCAGCATTTT
>few|TRBJ1-1|TRBV10-2|NA
CASSDVRRNTEAFF
TGCGCCAGCAGTGACGTACGGCGAAACACTGAAGCTTTCTTT
>NA|TRBJ1-4|TRBV5-5|TRBD1
CASSLRGPLGNEKLFF
TGTGCCAGCAGTCTAAGGGGGCCACTCGGGAATGAAAAACTGTTTTTT
>NA|TRBJ2-7|TRBV5-1|NA
CASSLEGTREQYF
TGCGCCAGCAGCTTGGAGGGCACTCGGGAGCAGTACTTC
>NA|TRBJ2-3|TRBV7-9|NA
CASSPPFNGGTDTQYF
TGTGCCAGCAGCCCTCCCTTTAACGGGGGCACAGATACGCAGTATTTT
>NA|TRBJ2-5|TRBV7-6|NA
CASSGGGQETQYF
TGTGCCAGCAGTGGTGGGGGGCAGGAGACCCAGTACTTC
>few|TRBJ2-1|TRBV5-6|NA
CASSLWLSYNEQFF
TGTGCCAGCAGCTTGTGGCTCAGTTACAATGAGCAGTTCTTC
>NA|TRBJ2-4|TRBV19|TRBD1
CASSRPGTASRAKNIQYF
TGTGCCAGTAGTCGTCCCGGGACAGCGTCACGGGCCAAAAACATTCAGTACTTC
>NA|TRBJ1-4|TRBV7-9|NA
CASSYRATNEKLFF
TGTGCCAGCAGTTACAGGGCAACTAATGAAAAACTGTTTTTT
>once|TRBJ1-3|TRBV7-8|NA
CASSLLPAISGNTIYF
TGTGCCAGCAGCTTACTCCCAGCGATCTCTGGAAACACCATATATTTT
>NA|TRBJ1-6|TRBV27|NA
CASSLSPRRGSYNSPLHF
TGTGCCAGCAGTTTATCCCCCCGGCGGGGGTCCTATAATTCACCCCTCCACTTT
>once|TRBJ2-2|TRBV4-1|NA
CASSDVQFGELFF
TGCGCCAGCAGCGACGTGCAATTCGGGGAGCTGTTTTTT
>NA|TRBJ2-7|TRBV28|TRBD2
CATCPEGLAGVQQYF
TGTGCAACGTGCCCCGAAGGACTAGCGGGGGTACAGCAGTACTTC
>NA|TRBJ2-3|TRBV5-1|NA
CASSLAAASTDTQYF
TGCGCCAGCAGCTTGGCGGCAGCTAGCACAGATACGCAGTATTTT
>NA|TRBJ1-5|TRBV4-2|NA
CASSQDAGRSNQPQHF
TGTGCCAGCAGCCAAGACGCAGGGCGTAGCAATCAGCCCCAGCATTTT
>NA|TRBJ1-1|TRBV5-1|NA
CASSRNTEAFF
TGCGCCAGCAGCAGAAACACTGAAGCTTTCTTT
>few|TRBJ1-1|TRBV29-1|NA
CSVVTNTEAFF
TGCAGCGTTGTTACGAACACTGAAGCTTTCTTT
>NA|TRBJ1-5|TRBV7-3|NA
CASSLDMSGNQPQHF
TGTGCCAGCAGCTTAGATATGTCAGGCAATCAGCCCCAGCATTTT
>many|TRBJ2-7|TRBV19|NA
CASSIASVGTYEQYF
TGTGCCAGTAGTATCGCCTCGGTAGGAACCTACGAGCAGTACTTC
>NA|TRBJ2-3|TRBV27|TRBD2
CASSPHGLAGGTDTQYF
TGTGCCAGCAGTCCTCATGGACTAGCGGGGGGGACAGATACGCAGTATTTT
>NA|TRBJ2-7|TRBV14|TRBD1
CASSPFGAGRGLSYEQYF
TGTGCCAGCAGCCCTTTCGGGGCAGGCAGGGGGCTTTCCTACGAGCAGTACTTC
>NA|TRBJ2-1|TRBV6-5|NA
CASSVGFSSNEQFF
TGTGCCAGCAGTGTGGGATTCTCAAGCAATGAGCAGTTCTTC
>NA|TRBJ2-2|TRBV9|NA
CASTGTGELFF
TGTGCCAGCACCGGTACCGGGGAGCTGTTTTTT
>NA|TRBJ1-6|TRBV2|TRBD1
CASSEWMTGDSPLHF
TGTGCCAGCAGTGAGTGGATGACAGGGGATTCACCCCTCCACTTT
>NA|TRBJ2-4|TRBV27|NA
CASSLEWGGGNIQYF
TGTGCCAGCAGCCTTGAGTGGGGTGGTGGAAACATTCAGTACTTC
>NA|TRBJ2-5|TRBV5-1|NA
CASSLQDLETQYF
TGCGCCAGCAGCTTGCAAGACTTGGAGACCCAGTACTTC
>NA|TRBJ1-1|TRBV4-1|TRBD1
CASSQDPGGRTEAFF
TGCGCCAGCAGCCAAGATCCAGGGGGTAGGACTGAAGCTTTCTTT
>NA|TRBJ2-1|TRBV7-9|TRBD2
CASPPTSGTNNEQFF
TGTGCCAGCCCCCCGACTAGCGGGACAAACAATGAGCAGTTCTTC